This is a list of T cell receptor beta chains from one sample in a study of blood T cells in healthy people across ages. In TCRdb, the 5' RACE reads were re-called with MiXCR into one record per CDR3 protein. This sample carries about 1.4 million distinct CDR3 sequences, 45% to 70% of them seen once, and the ten largest clones take 6.5% to 8.5%. The specimen was blood. These receptors all stem from a man aged 18 to 29 in good health. CDR3s include the opening cysteine and the closing phenylalanine or tryptophan. A D gene is named only where the DNA matches it firmly. Part of the rows lack a size; the others show once, few, many or a class for expanded clones.

.	16	many	TRBV7-2	TRBJ2-6	CASSLVRGSGANVLTF	TGTGCCAGCAGCTTAGTCCGAGGCTCTGGGGCCAACGTCCTGACTTTC
TRBD1	14	.	TRBV10-3	TRBJ1-2	CAIPRTGGIYGYTF	TGTGCCATCCCTAGGACAGGGGGGATCTATGGCTACACCTTC
.	14	.	TRBV27	TRBJ2-7	CASSRAGEDYEQYF	TGTGCCAGCAGTCGGGCAGGGGAAGACTACGAGCAGTACTTC
.	20	few	TRBV18	TRBJ1-2	CASSPPVLSRQDEQRYGYTF	TGTGCCAGCTCACCACCGGTTTTGTCTAGACAGGATGAACAACGCTATGGCTACACCTTC
TRBD1	15	few	TRBV12-3/TRBV12-4	TRBJ2-3	CASSDLGTAPDTQYF	TGTGCCAGCAGTGATTTAGGGACAGCCCCAGATACGCAGTATTTT
.	14	.	TRBV20-1	TRBJ2-3	CSARPGISTDTQYF	TGCAGTGCTCGACCAGGGATAAGCACAGATACGCAGTATTTT
TRBD2	15	.	TRBV6-5	TRBJ2-2	CARRRTSGSTGELFF	TGTGCCAGAAGACGGACTAGCGGTAGTACCGGGGAGCTGTTTTTT
.	14	once	TRBV12-3/TRBV12-4	TRBJ1-4	CASRNRTTNEKLFF	TGTGCCAGCAGGAACAGAACAACTAATGAAAAACTGTTTTTT
TRBD1	17	once	TRBV7-9	TRBJ1-5	CASSPSTGEYSNQPQHF	TGTGCCAGCAGTCCTTCGACAGGGGAGTATAGCAATCAGCCCCAGCATTTT
TRBD2	15	.	TRBV7-2	TRBJ2-7	CASKDTSGSYSEQYF	TGTGCCAGCAAAGATACTAGCGGGAGTTATTCCGAGCAGTACTTC
.	14	.	TRBV11-2	TRBJ1-2	CASSLGLTGYGYTF	TGTGCCAGCAGCTTAGGGCTTACAGGATATGGCTACACCTTC
.	16	.	TRBV13	TRBJ2-7	CASSLAMDSQHYEQYF	TGTGCCAGCAGCTTAGCTATGGACAGCCAACATTACGAGCAGTACTTC
.	13	.	TRBV9	TRBJ1-2	CASSPRRYYGYTF	TGTGCCAGCAGCCCCCGACGATACTATGGCTACACCTTC
.	14	few	TRBV12-3/TRBV12-4	TRBJ2-7	CASSFQGGYYEQYF	TGTGCCAGCAGTTTTCAAGGAGGTTACTACGAGCAGTACTTC
.	15	.	TRBV4-3	TRBJ1-1	CASSQGTGHITEAFF	TGCGCCAGCAGCCAAGGAACGGGACATATCACTGAAGCTTTCTTT
TRBD2	14	few	TRBV7-9	TRBJ2-1	CASSPGGLANEQFF	TGTGCCAGCAGCCCGGGGGGACTAGCAAATGAGCAGTTCTTC
TRBD1	11	few	TRBV20-1	TRBJ2-7	CSARDRVEQYF	TGCAGTGCTAGGGACAGGGTCGAGCAGTACTTC
.	14	few	TRBV15	TRBJ2-7	CATSRAVGVYEQYF	TGTGCCACCAGCAGAGCGGTTGGGGTTTACGAGCAGTACTTC
.	12	.	TRBV6-2/TRBV6-3	TRBJ2-1	CASRLQGGGQFF	TGTGCCAGCAGATTGCAGGGTGGGGGGCAGTTCTTC
.	16	.	TRBV4-3	TRBJ2-5	CASSQESLTGKETQYF	TGCGCCAGCAGCCAAGAGTCCCTGACGGGAAAAGAGACCCAGTACTTC
TRBD1	16	few	TRBV24-1	TRBJ2-3	CATSDLRTGASDTQYF	TGTGCCACCAGTGATTTGAGGACAGGGGCCTCAGATACGCAGTATTTT
.	13	.	TRBV10-3	TRBJ2-1	CAISESNYNEQFF	TGTGCCATCAGTGAGTCGAACTACAATGAGCAGTTCTTC
.	13	.	TRBV7-2	TRBJ2-4	CASRQEGKNIQYF	TGTGCCAGCAGACAGGAGGGAAAAAACATTCAGTACTTC
.	18	.	TRBV6-1	TRBJ1-5	CASSQTNPGTGSNQPQHF	TGTGCCAGCAGCCAGACCAACCCCGGGACCGGGAGCAATCAGCCCCAGCATTTT
TRBD1	15	.	TRBV6-6	TRBJ2-7	CASSETGTGYNEQYF	TGTGCCAGCAGTGAGACCGGGACAGGGTATAACGAGCAGTACTTC
.	13	few	TRBV7-9	TRBJ2-5	CASSPPVVETQYF	TGTGCCAGCAGCCCCCCGGTCGTAGAGACCCAGTACTTC
.	15	.	TRBV27	TRBJ2-2	CASSLARPNTGELFF	TGTGCCAGCAGTTTAGCCAGGCCCAACACCGGGGAGCTGTTTTTT
.	16	.	TRBV5-1	TRBJ2-7	CASSFGRTVGTYEQYF	TGCGCCAGCAGCTTTGGGCGGACGGTCGGCACCTACGAGCAGTACTTC
TRBD2	14	.	TRBV20-1	TRBJ2-1	CSAQGTSLTDEQFF	TGCAGTGCACAGGGGACTAGCCTCACCGATGAGCAGTTCTTC
.	13	few	TRBV29-1	TRBJ1-2	CSVESAGNYGYTF	TGCAGCGTTGAATCGGCAGGGAACTATGGCTACACCTTC
TRBD1	15	.	TRBV28	TRBJ2-7	CASSHRTGLLYEQYF	TGTGCCAGCAGTCACCGGACAGGTTTACTATACGAGCAGTACTTC
.	13	few	TRBV29-1	TRBJ1-1	CSAGGRGHTEAFF	TGCAGTGCCGGCGGCAGGGGACATACTGAAGCTTTCTTT
TRBD1	15	.	TRBV5-6	TRBJ2-5	CASSRRQGVGETQYF	TGTGCCAGCAGCCGGCGACAGGGTGTGGGGGAGACCCAGTACTTC
.	15	.	TRBV7-9	TRBJ2-1	CASSQRDGSDNEQFF	TGTGCCAGCAGCCAACGGGACGGGAGCGACAATGAGCAGTTCTTC
.	12	.	TRBV7-2	TRBJ2-5	CASSSPMKTQYF	TGTGCCAGCAGCTCCCCGATGAAGACCCAGTACTTC
.	14	.	TRBV4-1	TRBJ1-2	CASSQGEGVYGYTF	TGCGCCAGCAGCCAAGGGGAGGGGGTTTATGGCTACACCTTC
TRBD2	14	.	TRBV3-1	TRBJ2-2	CASSLQAGLGELFF	TGTGCCAGCAGCCTACAAGCGGGACTCGGGGAGCTGTTTTTT
.	17	.	TRBV5-8	TRBJ2-7	CASSLVSGTDVAYEQYF	TGTGCCAGCAGCTTGGTTTCTGGGACCGACGTCGCCTACGAGCAGTACTTC
TRBD1	15	.	TRBV9	TRBJ2-1	CASSEVGQGMDEQFF	TGTGCCAGCAGCGAAGTCGGACAGGGGATGGATGAGCAGTTCTTC
.	14	.	TRBV9	TRBJ2-7	CASSVGEPPDEQYF	TGTGCCAGCAGCGTAGGAGAGCCCCCGGACGAGCAGTACTTC
.	13	.	TRBV4-1	TRBJ2-5	CASSQGLTETQYF	TGCGCCAGCAGCCAAGGGTTGACGGAGACCCAGTACTTC
.	12	.	TRBV20-1	TRBJ2-4	CSAGNTQDIQYF	TGCAGTGCGGGGAACACTCAGGACATTCAGTACTTC
.	11	.	TRBV20-1	TRBJ2-3	CSAVPPDTQYF	TGCAGTGCCGTACCCCCAGATACGCAGTATTTT
TRBD2	15	.	TRBV11-2	TRBJ2-1	CASSPMAGLANEQFF	TGTGCCAGCAGCCCTATGGCGGGACTAGCCAATGAGCAGTTCTTC
TRBD1	16	.	TRBV7-9	TRBJ1-6	CASSLGDSSYNSPLHF	TGTGCCAGCAGCTTAGGGGACAGCTCCTATAATTCACCCCTCCACTTT
TRBD1	13	.	TRBV10-2	TRBJ2-7	CASTLTGGSEQYF	TGCGCCAGCACCCTGACAGGGGGAAGCGAGCAGTACTTC
.	15	.	TRBV10-3	TRBJ2-1	CAISERRNTYNEQFF	TGTGCCATCAGTGAACGGCGGAATACCTACAATGAGCAGTTCTTC
.	14	.	TRBV7-8	TRBJ1-2	CASSWTITTDGYTF	TGTGCCAGTTCCTGGACCATAACGACGGATGGCTACACCTTC